This note documents a single TCR beta chain sequence. The data are from a study of post-analysis software for immune sequencing data. Incorporated into the TCR beta cDNA libraries were unique molecular identifiers, which served to reduce PCR and sequencing biases. TCRdb independently ran MiXCR on the PCR reads; one entry per CDR3 protein. Of 550,000 to 700,000 distinct CDR3 sequences listed, 44% were seen once; the top ten hold more than 1.5%. This receptor was identified in a girl aged 5-17 years with multiple sclerosis. Source material: blood.

The CDR3 loop is CASSLARRGSYNSPLHF. CDR3 in DNA: TGTGCCAGCAGCTTAGCCAGAAGAGGGTCCTATAATTCACCCCTCCACTTT. The rearrangement uses TRBV7-2 and TRBJ1-6; D is undetermined. The CDR3 spans 17 residues. Looked up from germline, CDR1 is SGHTA and CDR2 is FQGNSA. V gave up 0 bases and J gave up 1 base, with 10 bases separating them.